The 4 T cell receptor beta chains reported below all come from one sample, sequenced in a study of T cells in Graves' hyperthyroidism and ophthalmopathy. TCR beta CDR3 regions were amplified from RNA transcripts. The HTBI primer set drove a first-round RT-PCR of the TCR CDR3. MiXCR was run by TCRdb on the multiplex PCR reads, yielding one entry per CDR3 protein. The sample carries 280,000 or so distinct CDR3 sequences, 25% to 30% recorded once. Material: blood. These receptor sequences come from a man in his forties or fifties with Graves' hyperthyroidism that later progressed to Graves' ophthalmopathy.

This clonotype was counted only a few times. The CDR3 region has the DNA TGTGCCAGCAGTTACCCGGGACAGGGAACTGAAGCTTTCTTT. Translating it yields CASSYPGQGTEAFF. The chain couples TRBV2 to TRBJ1-1; 9 positions agree with TRBD1. V dropped 5 bases and J dropped 5; count of bases not matched to a gene: 6. This CDR3 is built from 14 residues. Germline-derived CDR1 and CDR2 are SNHLY and FYNNEI.

This clonotype was observed many times. The chain uses TRBV20-1 and TRBJ1-1; TRBD1 matches at 10 bases. This CDR3 is built from 13 residues. CDR1 and CDR2 (germline): DFQATT, SNEGSKA (reference sequence). J gave up 7 bases and V 5 bases, and 7 bases lay outside the gene matches. The CDR3: CSASRQGAFEAFF. CDR3 nucleotides: TGCAGTGCTTCGAGACAGGGGGCTTTTGAAGCTTTCTTT.

This clonotype was recorded at least ten times. The V call is TRBV6-1, the J call TRBJ1-5; the match to TRBD1 covers 8 bases. V trimming: 6 bases; J trimming: 3 bases; junction bases outside the gene matches: 1. The length of the CDR3 is 13 residues. The V gene's germline CDR1 is MNHNS and CDR2 SASEGT. This chain's CDR3 is CASRDRVNQPQHF. The DNA for the CDR3 is TGTGCCAGCAGGGACAGGGTCAATCAGCCCCAGCATTTT.

This clonotype was found many times. The CDR3 coding sequence is TGCAGTGCTAGGGAGGAGCGGGATTACGAGCAGTACTTC. Protein: CSAREERDYEQYF. The chain recombines TRBV20-1 with TRBJ2-7; TRBD2 matches at 7 bases. CDR1 is DFQATT and CDR2 is SNEGSKA in the germline V gene (reference sequence). V gave up 3 bases and J gave up 4 bases; unmatched junction bases: 6. This CDR3 contains 13 residues.